The 29 T cell receptor beta chains reported below all come from one sample, sequenced in a study of regulatory T cells in long-lasting Graves disease (dated by TCRdb to 2020 to 2023). Read against the paper, the sample's time point label means: newly diagnosed GD, antithyroid drugs for less than 3 months. For both TCR sequencing and RNA sequencing, RNA was extracted from PBMCs in TRIzol. The library was built by means of multiplex PCR. The instrument was an Illumina HiSeq 4000. TCR beta libraries were built with iRepertoire HTBI primers and Arm-PCR amplification of CDR3 regions. The public sequencing data were trimmed at Q25 with fastp and processed into clonotypes with MiXCR by TCRdb, which kept only in-frame beta chains. For every CDR3 protein sequence, its rows merge into one entry that carries the most common genes and DNA. The sample table holds a few hundred thousand distinct CDR3 sequences, of which around 20% were seen once. About 11% of the sample lies in the top ten.

This sample was shared with a second study, whose subject was T cells in Graves' hyperthyroidism and ophthalmopathy.

This material consisted of peripheral blood mononuclear cells (PBMCs), taken at new diagnosis, from a patient treated with antithyroid drugs. The receptors originated from a woman in her thirties with Graves disease. Donor details come from another sample of the same person, matched by shared clones.

There are many counts of this clonotype. The gene calls are TRBV11-2 and TRBJ2-3, with no clear D. V gave up 3 bases and J gave up 9 bases, with 10 bases separating them. Germline V lookup: CDR1 SGHAT, CDR2 FQNNGV. CDR3 size: 12 residues. The CDR3 nucleotides read TGTGCCAGCAGCTTCCCCTCCCCCACGCAGTATTTT. Amino acid sequence: CASSFPSPTQYF.

On this clonotype itself: A much more abundant neighbour one base away suggests this may be a read error. In DNA, the CDR3 is TGTACCAGCAGACAGGGAGCTAATGAAAAACTGTTTTTT. It yields the protein CTSRQGANEKLFF. The rearrangement uses TRBV6-1 and TRBJ1-4; 7 bases fit TRBD1. Germline V CDR1 and CDR2: MNHNS, SASEGT. CDR3 length: 13 residues.

This chain connects TRBV13 to TRBJ1-3; unclear D gene. CDR3 size: 16 residues. V lost 3 bases and J 3 bases, leaving 15 bases between the germline ends. From germline, CDR1 is PRHDT and CDR2 FYEKMQ (reference sequence). The CDR3 DNA reads TGTGCCAGCAGCTTTTCCAGCTCCGAGGATGGAAACACCATATATTTT. Translation gives CASSFSSSEDGNTIYF.

In regard to this clonotype: This may come from a read error, since a much larger clone is one base off. The chain recombines TRBV6-2 or TRBV6-3 with TRBJ2-1; TRBD2 agrees at 7 bases. The CDR3 is made up of 15 amino acids. The V gene end was trimmed by 4 bases and the J gene end by 6 bases; junction bases not matched to a gene: 9. Germline CDR1 and CDR2: MNHEY and SVGEGT. DNA for the CDR3: TGTGCCAGCAGTTTCAATCGGGGCGGGGGCAATGAGCAGTTCTTC. This translates into CASSFNRGGGNEQFF.

This clonotype appeared many times. The gene calls are TRBV19 and TRBJ2-6, with 8 positions matching TRBD2. CDR1 and CDR2 (germline): LNHDA, SQIVND (reference sequence). The CDR3 runs 17 residues. With V trimmed by 0 bases and J by 0 bases, 1 base remained unmatched. This CDR3 is CASSIDRGGSGANVLTF. The CDR3 nucleotides read TGTGCCAGTAGTATAGATCGGGGGGGCTCTGGGGCCAACGTCCTGACTTTC.

This clonotype was seen repeatedly, ten times or more. This chain joins TRBV11-2 and TRBJ1-3; D ambiguous. V gave up 5 bases and J gave up 0 bases, with 17 bases separating them. The CDR3 sequence is 17 residues long. Germline loops: CDR1 SGHAT, CDR2 FQNNGV. The CDR3 here is CASSLSPGPSSGNTIYF. The CDR3 DNA follows: TGTGCCAGCAGCCTGTCACCCGGGCCTAGCTCTGGAAACACCATATATTTT.

This sequence joins TRBV20-1 and TRBJ2-5, with D unclear. Trimming took 6 bases from V and 0 from J, leaving 8 bases between them. CDR1 is DFQATT and CDR2 is SNEGSKA in the germline V gene (reference sequence). The CDR3 is made up of 12 amino acids. CDR3: CSAPLNQETQYF. The CDR3 DNA sequence: TGCAGTGCCCCTCTCAACCAAGAGACCCAGTACTTC.

This clonotype was seen many times. This chain links TRBV19 with TRBJ1-1, with D hard to call. V lost 6 bases and J 6 bases, leaving 8 bases between the germline ends. CDR3 length equals 11 residues. CDR1 LNHDA and CDR2 SQIVND come from the germline V gene (reference sequence). DNA for the CDR3: TGTGCCAGTAGGGAGGCCGCTGAAGCTTTCTTT. Translation: CASREAAEAFF.

Regarding this clonotype: No DNA is shown, since the ends of the CDR3 on it are uncertain; the CDR3 is the one TCRdb lists. The rearrangement uses TRBV6-2 or TRBV6-3 and TRBJ2-3; the table's D call, TRBD1, was not checked against the DNA. CDR1 is MNHEY, CDR2 SVGEGT, per germline. The CDR3 has 24 amino acids, counting both end residues. The CDR3 is CASSRQGTDEQYFGPGTATDTQYF.

As regards this clonotype: This likely stems from a read error, as it lies one base from a far larger clone. The chain carries TRBV12-3 or TRBV12-4 and TRBJ2-1; TRBD2 might be the D (5 bases). The DNA end favors TRBJ2-5, so the J call may be wrong. This CDR3 is 16 amino acids long. In DNA, the CDR3 is TGTGCCAGCAGCTCCCCGGGGTTATCTCCCGGGGAGACCCAGTACTTC. Translated, it gives CASSSPGLSPGETQYF.

In regard to this clonotype: This may be a read error, as it is one base from a much larger clone. The CDR3 does not close with the conserved phenylalanine or tryptophan, likely indicating a read error. CDR3 sequence: CASSSRGTSGRRETQYL. The CDR3 nucleotides are TGTGCCAGCAGTTCCAGGGGGACTAGCGGGAGAAGAGAGACCCAGTACCTC. This chain connects TRBV27 to TRBJ2-5, with TRBD2 matching over 14 bases. Germline CDR1 MNHEY, CDR2 SMNVEV (reference sequence). With 4 bases clipped from V and 4 bases from J, the junction kept 8 bases outside the gene matches. There are 17 residues in the CDR3.

Ten or more counts support this clonotype. Here the CDR3 reads CAWSVGAGTNEKLFF. CDR3 DNA: TGTGCCTGGAGCGTCGGGGCAGGAACTAATGAAAAACTGTTTTTT. This chain joins TRBV30 and TRBJ1-4, with D perhaps matching TRBD1 (5 bases). Germline V gene data show CDR1 as GTSNPN and CDR2 as SVGIG (reference sequence). V was pared by 3 bases and J by 1 base, with 12 bases between. This CDR3 is 15 amino acids long.

This chain joins TRBV19 and TRBJ1-5; D remains ambiguous. The length of the CDR3 is 15 residues. Germline-derived CDR1 and CDR2 are LNHDA and SQIVND (reference sequence). Trimming stripped 5 bases from V and 9 bases from J, with 20 bases between. CDR3 amino acids: CASSSITRTGSPQHF. The CDR3 bases are TGTGCCAGTAGTTCCATAACCCGGACGGGATCGCCCCAGCATTTT.

Many counts were recorded for this clonotype. This sequence joins TRBV28 and TRBJ1-5; possible D gene TRBD1, 6 bases. The CDR3 is 15 amino acids. Germline V CDR1 and CDR2: MDHEN, SYDVKM. Trimming took off 7 bases at V and 4 bases at J, with 17 bases between the two ends. CDR3 in amino acids: CASIGTGLWNQPQHF. The CDR3 DNA is TGTGCCAGCATTGGTACAGGGTTATGGAATCAGCCCCAGCATTTT.

The table lists this clonotype with a few counts. The chain combines TRBV6-1 with TRBJ1-2, with D tentatively TRBD1 (5 bases). This CDR3 has 12 amino acids. The germline CDR1 and CDR2 sequences are MNHNS and SASEGT. Trimming left V 6 bases short and J 8 bases short, with 13 bases between. CDR3 coding DNA: TGTGCCAGCAGCCGGACAAGGTTAGGCTACACCTTC. It yields the protein CASSRTRLGYTF.

This clonotype appeared many times. The chain has TRBV28 and TRBJ1-4, with 8 nucleotides matching TRBD1. Germline V lookup: CDR1 MDHEN, CDR2 SYDVKM. V trimming: 8 bases; J trimming: 8 bases; junction bases outside the gene matches: 7. There are 13 residues in the CDR3. The CDR3 nucleotides read TGTGCCAGCGGGACAGGAGGGTCGGAAAAACTGTTTTTT. It encodes CASGTGGSEKLFF.

This clonotype was detected only a few times. This rearrangement joins TRBV5-1 to TRBJ1-4; no clear D gene. The length of the CDR3 is 14 residues. From germline, CDR1 is SGHRS and CDR2 YFSETQ. The V end lost 0 bases, the J end lost 5 bases, and 8 bases lay between the germline ends. The CDR3 DNA follows: TGCGCCAGCAGCTTGGCAGGCGACAATGAAAAACTGTTTTTT. Residues: CASSLAGDNEKLFF.

The V call is TRBV2, the J call TRBJ2-3; weak D call: TRBD2 (5 bases). Germline V CDR1 and CDR2: SNHLY, FYNNEI. V was clipped by 2 bases and J by 2 bases, with 14 bases between them. The CDR3 has 16 amino acids. The CDR3 DNA reads as TGTGCCAGCAGTGAACAGTCCGCACTAGTCACAGATACGCAGTATTTT. As protein: CASSEQSALVTDTQYF. The full variable domain, its missing parts supplied by reference TRBV2 and TRBJ2-3, is EPEVTQTPSHQVTQMGQEVILRCVPISNHLYFYWYRQILGQKVEFLVSFYNNEISEKSEIFDDQFSVERPDGSNFTLKIRSTKLEDSAMYFCASSEQSALVTDTQYFGPGTRLTVL.

This clonotype showed up just a few times. The J gene is TRBJ2-7, the V gene TRBV24-1; D call uncertain. CDR1 KGHDR and CDR2 SFDVKD come from the germline V gene. CDR3 length: 12 residues. Trimming left V 1 base short and J 6 bases short, with 6 bases between. The CDR3 bases are TGTGCCACCAGTGATTTAAGAGGCGAGCAGTACTTC. Translation: CATSDLRGEQYF.

There are many counts of this clonotype. The chain joins TRBV15 to TRBJ1-2; TRBD1 matches 8 bases. Germline CDR1 LNHNV, CDR2 YYDKDF (reference sequence). This CDR3 spans 15 amino acids. Losses at the gene ends were 1 base for V and 3 bases for J; bases not matched to a gene: 4. The CDR3 reads CATSRGQGADYGYTF. CDR3 bases: TGTGCCACCAGCAGAGGCCAGGGGGCTGACTATGGCTACACCTTC.

This clonotype was detected many times. The chain uses TRBV29-1 and TRBJ1-1; 11 nucleotides line up with TRBD1. The ends lost 4 bases at V and 10 bases at J; junction bases unmatched: 8. CDR1 is SQVTM and CDR2 is ANQGSEA in the germline V gene. The CDR3 is 13 amino acids. The CDR3 region is CSVGTGGVRGAFF. The CDR3 DNA sequence: TGCAGCGTTGGGACAGGGGGCGTTAGGGGAGCTTTCTTT.

This clonotype occurred many times. DNA of the CDR3: TGTGCCAGCTTTCCCGGGACTAGCGACGAGCAGTACTTC. Its protein is CASFPGTSDEQYF. The rearrangement links TRBV18 to TRBJ2-7, with 10 bases that match TRBD2. CDR1 and CDR2 (germline): KGHSH, LQKENI. J lost 5 bases, V lost 7 bases, and 5 bases had no gene match. The CDR3 contains 13 residues.

There are a few counts of this clonotype. A read error is possible here, since a much larger clone lies one base away. V usage is TRBV4-1 and J usage is TRBJ2-7; D possibly corresponds to TRBD2 (7 bases). This CDR3 has 15 amino acids. Germline assignment: CDR1 MGHRA and CDR2 YSYEKL. CDR3 DNA: TGCGCCAGCAGCCAAGATAGGGCGGGGGCCTACGAGCAGTCCTTC. Protein: CASSQDRAGAYEQSF.

The J gene is TRBJ2-7, the V gene TRBV6-1, with TRBD1 matching 10 bases. CDR3 length: 15 residues. V was pared by 11 bases and J by 0 bases, with 10 bases of the junction left unmatched. CDR1 is MNHNS, CDR2 SASEGT, per germline. In DNA, the CDR3 is TGTGCCTCAAAGTCGGGACAGGGGCCCTCCTACGAGCAGTACTTC. This sequence encodes CASKSGQGPSYEQYF.

This clonotype turned up a few times. This sequence joins TRBV6-2 or TRBV6-3 and TRBJ1-2; 9 bases are a match to TRBD1. The ends lost 6 bases at V and 6 bases at J; junction bases unmatched: 8. Germline V lookup: CDR1 MNHEY, CDR2 SVGEGT. The CDR3 extends over 14 amino acids. The CDR3 loop is CASRLQGASDGYTF. The CDR3 coding sequence is TGTGCCAGCAGGTTACAGGGGGCGTCGGATGGCTACACCTTC.

This clonotype was seen repeatedly, ten times or more. The rearrangement joins TRBV7-2 to TRBJ2-7, with TRBD2 identical over 13 bases. Trimming cost V 4 bases and J 2 bases; bases outside gene matches: 26. The CDR3 spans 23 residues. Germline V gives CDR1 SGHTA, CDR2 FQGNSA. The CDR3 sequence is CASSSPKGSGYRLAGGGPYEQYF. CDR3 bases: TGTGCCAGCAGCTCCCCTAAGGGATCCGGTTATAGACTAGCGGGAGGTGGGCCCTACGAGCAGTACTTC.

This clonotype was counted at least ten times. The chain recombines TRBV12-3 or TRBV12-4 with TRBJ2-5; TRBD1 agrees at 8 bases. The CDR3 is made up of 15 amino acids. Losses at the gene ends were 6 bases for V and 3 bases for J; bases not matched to a gene: 9. CDR3 nucleotide sequence: TGTGCCAGCAGGCTCCTCGGACAGGGAGAAGAGACCCAGTACTTC. It codes for CASRLLGQGEETQYF.

This clonotype has ten or more counts. The chain combines TRBV6-2 or TRBV6-3 with TRBJ2-1; 8 nucleotides match TRBD1. The germline V gene encodes CDR1 MNHEY and CDR2 SVGEGT. This CDR3 is built from 15 residues. J was trimmed by 5 bases and V by 5 bases; bases with no gene match: 8. The CDR3 DNA reads TGTGCCAGCAGTCGGGGACAGGTCTTCGACAATGAGCAGTTCTTC. Translated: CASSRGQVFDNEQFF.

Concerning this clonotype: This likely stems from a read error, as it lies one base from a far larger clone. The gene calls are TRBV11-2 and TRBJ2-1, with D unresolved. The J call may be faulty, since TRBJ2-3 better matches the DNA end. CDR1 and CDR2 from the germline V gene are SGHAT and FQNNGV. The CDR3 covers 16 residues. In DNA, the CDR3 is TGTGCCAGCAGCTTAGATCGAAGGGAATGGACAGATACGCAGTATTTT. As protein: CASSLDRREWTDTQYF.